This entry describes one TCR beta chain. Antigen specificity is unknown. Unique molecular identifiers were incorporated during preparation of the TCRbeta library. Each CDR3 protein is one row after TCRdb ran MiXCR on the PCR reads. The sample records about 460,000 distinct CDR3 sequences, more than 9.5% being singletons. Germline lookup yields CDR1 DFQATT and CDR2 SNEGSKA (reference sequence). The CDR3 runs to 12 residues. V was cut by 3 bases and J by 0 bases, with 6 bases left in between. These data belong to a study of T-cell reconstitution after alpha-beta-depleted transplantation in children. Study results and caveats: It was reported that alpha-beta T cells came from several hundred expanded graft clones (about two months after transplant). It was surviving recipient T cells and thymic progenitors that gave some patients high TCRbeta diversity at day 60. One year post-transplant, T-cell counts and diversity were largely derived from T cells produced anew.

Here the sequenced sample was PBMCs, mostly from graft donor cells, taken 180 days after TCRalphabeta/CD19-depleted stem cell transplant. The clonotype originates from a female patient aged 2-10 years who had a stem cell transplant for aplastic anemia, so the T cells may come from the graft donor. The genes are TRBV20-1 and TRBJ2-7; no clear D. The CDR3 sequence is CSASKVSYEQYV. Written as DNA, the CDR3 is TGCAGTGCTAGTAAAGTCTCCTACGAGCAGTACGTC.